This T cell receptor (beta chain) emerged from a study of OX40 agonist ivuxolimab in advanced cancers. Across the study: One hepatocellular carcinoma and a couple of cutaneous melanoma patients partially responded.

By share, this clone ranks as medium-sized. V lost 3 bases to trimming and J lost 1 base, with 9 bases between them. From germline, CDR1 is SEHNR and CDR2 FQNEAQ (reference sequence). This CDR3 has 14 residues. TCRdb keeps only in-frame clones here, not all; method: immunoSEQ multiplex PCR. The sample holds 50,000 to 55,000 clones, 81% seen once. The sample was CD4+ or CD8+ T cells sorted from blood, taken in a trial of the OX40 agonist ivuxolimab. V usage is TRBV7-9 and J usage is TRBJ1-1; no reliable D call. The receptor was derived from an adult with an advanced solid tumor such as melanoma, head and neck, liver or kidney cancer. The DNA of the CDR3 is TGTGCCAGCAGCTTGGGTCAAGCGAACACTGAAGCTTTCTTT. Protein: CASSLGQANTEAFF.